Shown below are 25 T cell receptor beta chains from a single sample sequenced in a study of T cell changes during pregnancy in multiple sclerosis. Generated by immunoSEQ multiplex PCR, the TCRdb table keeps only in-frame clones and is missing some. This table holds tens of thousands of clones, around 90% found once. The sequencing here drew on peripheral blood, taken in the first trimester of pregnancy. The receptors stem from a female donor in good health, enrolled as a control in a pregnancy study.

The chain has TRBV28 and TRBJ2-1; possibly TRBD2 for D (6 bases). The germline V and J ends were trimmed by 3 bases and 2 bases, with 14 bases remaining between them. This CDR3 is built from 16 residues. Per the germline V gene, CDR1 is MDHEN and CDR2 is SYDVKM. CDR3 loop: CASSLGGHSPYNEQFF. CDR3 coding DNA: TGTGCCAGCAGTTTGGGAGGTCACAGTCCCTACAATGAGCAGTTCTTC.

The count of this clone is one. The chain is built from TRBV7-2 and TRBJ1-6; the D gene is possibly TRBD1 (5 bases). CDR1 is SGHTA, CDR2 FQGNSA, per germline. The V gene lost 1 base and the J gene lost 9 bases, with 13 bases spanning the gap. CDR3 size: 15 residues. The CDR3 loop reads CASSLGGSASSPLHF. Written as DNA, the CDR3 is TGTGCCAGCAGCTTAGGGGGCAGCGCGAGTTCACCCCTCCACTTT.

The chain recombines TRBV18 with TRBJ1-5, with 8 bases aligning to TRBD1. V trimming: 4 bases; J trimming: 0 bases; junction bases outside the gene matches: 5. This CDR3 region has 16 residues. Germline CDR1 is KGHSH and CDR2 is LQKENI. CDR3 region: CASSHWTGFSNQPQHF. CDR3 DNA sequence: TGTGCCAGCTCACACTGGACAGGGTTTAGCAATCAGCCCCAGCATTTT.

This chain joins TRBV27 and TRBJ1-2; TRBD1 might be the D (6 bases). V dropped 3 bases and J dropped 5 bases, with 13 bases sitting between them. This CDR3 region has 14 residues. Germline V gene lookup returns CDR1 MNHEY and CDR2 SMNVEV (reference sequence). The CDR3 here is CASSFGNTGYGYTF. The CDR3 nucleotides read TGTGCCAGCAGTTTTGGTAATACAGGGTATGGCTACACCTTC.

V and J are TRBV19 and TRBJ1-1, with unresolved D. The CDR3 contains 15 residues. The germline V gene encodes CDR1 LNHDA and CDR2 SQIVND (reference sequence). V lost 0 bases, J lost 6 bases, and 14 bases lay in between. This CDR3 is CASSIDLQIGAEAFF. The CDR3 DNA follows: TGTGCCAGTAGTATAGATCTACAGATTGGCGCTGAAGCTTTCTTT.

This chain joins TRBV7-2 and TRBJ1-6; the D is unclear. The CDR3 has 15 amino acids. Between the trimmed V and J ends, which lost 3 bases and 1 base, there was a span of 7 bases. Germline V gene data show CDR1 as SGHTA and CDR2 as FQGNSA. Here the CDR3 reads CASSLSGSYNSPLHF. For the CDR3, the DNA is TGTGCCAGCAGCTTGTCCGGGTCCTATAATTCACCCCTCCACTTT.

The CDR3: CASSEFRTGEKLFF. CDR3 sequence (DNA): TGTGCCAGCAGTGAATTTAGAACAGGGGAAAAACTGTTTTTT. The J gene is TRBJ1-4, the V gene TRBV2; perhaps TRBD1 as D (6 bases). Trimming took 2 bases from V and 8 from J, leaving 12 bases between them. Germline assignment: CDR1 SNHLY and CDR2 FYNNEI. CDR3 size: 14 residues.

J is TRBJ2-3 and V is TRBV19, with TRBD2 identical over 13 bases. V dropped 8 bases and J dropped 2; count of bases not matched to a gene: 1. This CDR3 contains 14 residues. The germline V gene has CDR1 LNHDA and CDR2 SQIVND (reference sequence). The DNA of the CDR3 is TGTGCCAGTGGGACTAGCGGGGACACAGATACGCAGTATTTT. It is translated as CASGTSGDTDTQYF.

The chain is built from TRBV6-4 and TRBJ2-2; possibly TRBD1 for D (5 bases). Trimming took 5 bases from V and 6 from J, leaving 13 bases between them. In germline, CDR1 is MRHNA, CDR2 SNTAGT. CDR3 size: 14 residues. DNA for the CDR3: TGTGCCAGCAGTCTTAGGGGTTCCGCCGGGGAGCTGTTTTTT. Translation gives CASSLRGSAGELFF.

This rearrangement joins TRBV5-1 to TRBJ2-7; tentatively, D is TRBD2 (5 bases). The CDR3 is 15 amino acids. The germline gives CDR1 SGHRS, CDR2 YFSETQ. Trimming left V 0 bases short and J 0 bases short, with 10 bases between. This CDR3 reads CASSLVSGSSYEQYF. The CDR3 coding sequence is TGCGCCAGCAGCTTGGTATCGGGAAGCTCCTACGAGCAGTACTTC. The full variable domain, in which reference TRBV5-1 and TRBJ2-7 provide the parts outside the CDR3, is KAGVTQTPRYLIKTRGQQVTLSCSPISGHRSVSWYQQTPGQGLQFLFEYFSETQRNKGNFPGRFSGRQFSNSRSEMNVSTLELGDSALYLCASSLVSGSSYEQYFGPGTRLTVT.

The chain couples TRBV30 to TRBJ2-3, with a weak D call TRBD1 (6 bases). Germline loops: CDR1 GTSNPN, CDR2 SVGIG (reference sequence). V was trimmed by 0 bases and J by 0 bases, leaving 10 bases between them. This CDR3 region has 15 residues. As DNA, the CDR3 is TGTGCCTGGAGTGTACAGGGCAGTAGCACAGATACGCAGTATTTT. Protein: CAWSVQGSSTDTQYF.

This chain links TRBV6-6 with TRBJ1-1, with D perhaps matching TRBD1 (5 bases). CDR3 length equals 13 residues. Germline V lookup: CDR1 MNHNY, CDR2 SVGAGI (reference sequence). V gave up 6 bases and J gave up 8 bases, with 16 bases separating them. Written as DNA, the CDR3 is TGTGCCAGCAGCAAAGGACAAGGCATAGAAGCTTTCTTT. As protein: CASSKGQGIEAFF.

This clone was detected only once. The CDR3 bases are TGTGCCAGCAGTGCAGAATTGGACAGGGGCACAGATACGCAGTATTTT. Translated: CASSAELDRGTDTQYF. The J gene is TRBJ2-3, the V gene TRBV2, with TRBD1 matching 8 bases. The ends lost 4 bases at V and 1 base at J; junction bases unmatched: 7. The CDR3 covers 16 residues. The germline V gene has CDR1 SNHLY and CDR2 FYNNEI.

This chain joins TRBV5-8 and TRBJ2-7; tentatively, D is TRBD2 (5 bases). Germline V gives CDR1 SGHTS, CDR2 YDEGEE. The CDR3 sequence is 12 residues long. Deletions cut 8 bases from V and 3 bases from J, with 12 bases between. CDR3 DNA: TGTGCCAGTGGACTCAGACTCTACGAGCAGTACTTC. This codes for CASGLRLYEQYF.

This sequence joins TRBV9 and TRBJ1-3; unclear D gene. Trimming removed 0 bases at V and 2 bases at J, with 6 bases between. This CDR3 comprises 14 residues. CDR1 and CDR2 (germline): SGDLS, YYNGEE. The CDR3 coding sequence is TGTGCCAGCAGCGTAGGAGGGACTGGAAACACCATATATTTT. Translation: CASSVGGTGNTIYF.

CDR3 sequence reads: CASSLGGQGAGGYGYTF. CDR3 coding DNA: TGTGCCAGCAGCTTAGGGGGTCAGGGGGCCGGGGGCTATGGCTACACCTTC. This rearrangement joins TRBV7-2 to TRBJ1-2; 8 bases agree with TRBD1. The CDR3 is made up of 17 amino acids. The germline V gene has CDR1 SGHTA and CDR2 FQGNSA. The J segment lost 4 bases and the V segment lost 1 base, leaving 11 bases of the junction unmatched. Full variable domain (outside the CDR3, taken from reference TRBV7-2 and TRBJ1-2): GAGVSQSPSNKVTEKGKDVELRCDPISGHTALYWYRQSLGQGLEFLIYFQGNSAPDKSGLPSDRFSAERTGGSVSTLTIQRTQQEDSAVYLCASSLGGQGAGGYGYTFGSGTRLTVV.

V and J are TRBV7-9 and TRBJ1-2; D call uncertain. Germline loops: CDR1 SEHNR, CDR2 FQNEAQ (reference sequence). The V end lost 7 bases, the J end lost 0 bases, and 12 bases lay between the germline ends. The CDR3 runs to 14 residues. CDR3: CASTSQEANYGYTF. In DNA form, the CDR3 reads TGTGCCAGCACCTCCCAAGAGGCTAACTATGGCTACACCTTC.

This clone was observed a handful of times. The chain has TRBV29-1 and TRBJ1-1; unclear D gene. Per germline, CDR1 SQVTM and CDR2 ANQGSEA. V was cut by 7 bases and J by 4 bases, with 10 bases left in between. The CDR3 sequence is 11 residues long. CDR3 DNA sequence: TGCAGCGGGGCCGAGGGCACTGAAGCTTTCTTT. Amino acids: CSGAEGTEAFF.

The chain combines TRBV7-6 with TRBJ2-1, with a possible D match to TRBD2 (6 bases). Between the trimmed V and J ends, which lost 2 bases and 0 bases, there was a span of 8 bases. CDR1 is SGHVS and CDR2 is FNYEAQ in the germline V gene. This CDR3 is built from 15 residues. In DNA form, the CDR3 reads TGTGCCAGCAGCTTAATGGGGGGCTCCTACAATGAGCAGTTCTTC. Protein product: CASSLMGGSYNEQFF.

As for this clone: The junction departs from germline at one end; a sequencing error may be responsible. V and J are TRBV7-7 and TRBJ2-1, with 10 bases lining up with TRBD2. From germline, CDR1 is SSHAT and CDR2 FNYEAQ (reference sequence). The CDR3 loop spans 19 amino acids. In DNA form, the CDR3 reads TGTGCTAGCAGCCGGGGACATACCTTAGCGGGAGGATCCTACAATGAGCAGTTCTTC. As protein: CASSRGHTLAGGSYNEQFF.

The chain uses TRBV18 and TRBJ2-1; 10 positions agree with TRBD2. V shed 3 bases and J 2 bases; nucleotides not matched to a gene: 4. Per germline, CDR1 KGHSH and CDR2 LQKENI. There are 16 residues in the CDR3. CDR3 in DNA: TGTGCCAGCTCACCTCTAGCGGGGGCGGCCTACAATGAGCAGTTCTTC. Protein: CASSPLAGAAYNEQFF.

This chain links TRBV18 with TRBJ2-7; 8 nucleotides align to TRBD1. With 3 bases clipped from V and 5 bases from J, the junction kept 9 bases outside the gene matches. The CDR3 has 15 amino acids. From germline, CDR1 is KGHSH and CDR2 LQKENI. The CDR3 loop is CASSPTGVDGHEQYF. CDR3 coding DNA: TGTGCCAGCTCACCGACAGGGGTCGACGGACACGAGCAGTACTTC.

The rearrangement links TRBV9 to TRBJ1-4; 7 bases fit TRBD1. This CDR3 comprises 17 residues. After removal of 3 bases from V and 0 bases from J, the junction contained 8 bases not matched to a gene. Per the germline V gene, CDR1 is SGDLS and CDR2 is YYNGEE. The CDR3 protein is CASSAGTDLATNEKLFF. In DNA form, the CDR3 reads TGTGCCAGCAGCGCCGGGACAGACCTTGCAACTAATGAAAAACTGTTTTTT.

The rearrangement uses TRBV6-5 and TRBJ2-4; TRBD1 matches 8 bases. V gave up 5 bases and J gave up 7 bases; unmatched junction bases: 4. Germline V lookup: CDR1 MNHEY, CDR2 SVGAGI. This CDR3 has 13 residues. Here the CDR3 DNA reads TGTGCCAGCAGTGAACGACAGGGGAACATTCAGTACTTC. Its protein is CASSERQGNIQYF.

The V and J genes are TRBV15 and TRBJ2-7; perhaps TRBD1 as D (6 bases). The CDR3 contains 15 residues. Germline V gene data show CDR1 as LNHNV and CDR2 as YYDKDF (reference sequence). V dropped 0 bases and J dropped 3 bases, with 12 bases sitting between them. CDR3 residues: CATSREAQGNYEQYF. The CDR3 DNA sequence: TGTGCCACCAGCAGAGAGGCACAGGGTAACTACGAGCAGTACTTC.